This T cell receptor beta chain is from a study of identical twins (TCRdb year 2016). About the study as a whole: The study deep-sequenced TCR alpha and beta repertoires from monozygotic twins, unrelated adults of various ages and cord blood to test whether fetal clonotypes persist. Replicate twin experiments were performed at different times using different library preparation protocols to rule out contamination.

What the research found in general, with its limitations: Out-of-frame TCR alpha sharing in monozygotic twins was systematically underestimated by recombination models, whereas sharing between unrelated individuals was in agreement with the recombination models. Abundant cord blood beta clonotypes had fewer insertions, young adult naive repertoires showed a similar but weaker trend, and memory repertoires showed no such trend. A weaker excess of twin sharing was found in beta out-of-frame sequences because the signal-to-noise ratio was lowered by fewer shared sequences. Compared with coincidental sharing between unrelated individuals, an excess of low generation-probability sequences was observed among out-of-frame TCR alpha sequences shared between twins. Zero-insertion analyses could be partly confounded by invariant T cells such as MAIT and iNKT, though diverse VJ usage argued against such confounding for most clonotypes. Because the same donors could not be followed over many years, conclusions were based on cross-sectional statistical analysis.

Receptors were amplified or captured by 5' RACE. Sequencing relied on an Illumina HiSeq 2000. Template switching added a universal primer binding site, and the final cDNA carried a unique molecular identifier that allowed TCR cDNA molecules to be counted accurately. Specific primers in the conserved constant-segment region were used to synthesize first-strand cDNA for TCR alpha and beta chains. Each cDNA library was double barcoded, with a SMART-Mk sample barcode plus Illumina barcodes, to control for contamination. TruSeq adapter sequences and Illumina sample barcodes were added in two successive PCR steps. The TCR alpha and beta cDNA libraries were sequenced on the Illumina HiSeq platform using custom primers. Regarding the original processing steps: MiGEC was used to process raw reads and extract unique molecular identifiers, and MiXCR was used to find CDR3 positions. For each individual, recombination models were inferred using an EM algorithm with the repgenHMM and IGoR tools. Shared clonotype analysis was performed with the tcR package in R, normalizing sharing by the product of cloneset sizes. To study raw recombination free of thymic and clonal selection effects, out-of-frame nonproductive sequences were analyzed. TCRdb reprocessing: public reads trimmed at Q25 with fastp, clones called with MiXCR, in-frame beta chains kept. Each CDR3 protein appears once, grouped with its most common genes and DNA. Here the V and J calls rest on TCRdb's processing, not on the authors' analysis. The sample has about 530,000 distinct CDR3 sequences on record, around 22% of them singletons. The ten largest clonotypes hold 0.48% of the sample.

Only healthy Caucasian donors were included. Three pairs of female monozygotic twins, all aged roughly 18 to 29 years, made up the twin cohort. CD4+ and CD8+ T cell populations were isolated with positive isolation kits from Invitrogen. The CDR3 numbers 15 residues from cysteine through phenylalanine. Only the CDR3 region is kept as DNA, spanning 45 bases read in frame from base 1. V and J are truncated by 7 bases and 1 base respectively, leaving an intervening sequence of 11 bases. CDR1 MNHNS and CDR2 SASEGT are derived from the germline V gene. The sample holds a few counts of this clonotype. Its antigen is unknown. Within one base of it there is no much larger clone, and no base qualities were kept. The same sample was also used in a study of yellow fever vaccine responses in identical twins. Looking at the second paper: The T cell response to vaccination in identical twins was reported by the authors to appear partly convergent and partly personalized. Focusing on identical twins, the study followed the T cell clones that responded to the vaccine, and did so with precision.

The sample comprised CD4+ T cells sorted from blood. The clonotype comes from a woman between 18 and 29 years old in good health. The receptor chain draws on TRBV6-1 and TRBJ1-6, with the identity of the D gene unclear. The CDR3: CASTPGRSYNSPLHF. The DNA is as follows: TGTGCCAGCACCCCCGGGCGGTCCTATAATTCACCCCTCCACTTT.